These T cell receptor beta chains were read from a single sample in a study of cytomegalovirus exposure and HLA in healthy donors. Using immunoSEQ multiplex PCR, the repertoire was profiled, and TCRdb retains in-frame clones only, with some absent. The listing records more than 95,000 clones. The sequenced sample was PBMCs. The origin of the receptors is a man younger than 35 in good health and CMV-seronegative. Both conserved end residues are part of each CDR3. A D gene is named only where the DNA matches it firmly. The size of a clone is reported for some rows only, either as once, few or many, or as a class for expanded clones.

v_call	j_call	d_call	clone_size	cdr3_length	cdr3_nt	cdr3_aa
TRBV29-1	TRBJ1-1	TRBD1	.	13	TGCAGCGTCAAACAGGGGGACCACACTGAAGCTTTCTTT	CSVKQGDHTEAFF
TRBV18	TRBJ1-3	TRBD1	.	18	TGTGCCAGCTCTCACAGACAGGGACTCCGAGCCTCTGGAAACACCATATATTTT	CASSHRQGLRASGNTIYF
TRBV18	TRBJ2-1	TRBD1	.	13	TGTGCCAGCTCGCCGACAGGGGACAATGAGCAGTTCTTC	CASSPTGDNEQFF
TRBV10-3	TRBJ2-2	TRBD2	.	15	TGTGCCATCACCGAACGGCGGGAGGGTACCGGGGAGCTGTTTTTT	CAITERREGTGELFF
TRBV18	TRBJ2-3	.	.	14	TGTGCCAGCTCGCCGGGTTCCACCACAGATACGCAGTATTTT	CASSPGSTTDTQYF
TRBV5-1	TRBJ2-7	TRBD1	.	14	TGCGCCAGCAGCTTACGACAGGGGGCGGACGAGCAGTACTTC	CASSLRQGADEQYF
TRBV5-1	TRBJ1-2	.	.	14	TGCGCCAGCAGGACATGGGCTTCAGGGGATGGCTACACCTTC	CASRTWASGDGYTF
TRBV7-9	TRBJ1-2	.	.	13	TGTGCCAGCAGCGAAGCCGGGACACCAGGCTACACCTTC	CASSEAGTPGYTF
TRBV6-4	TRBJ2-2	.	medium-sized	14	TGTGCCAGCAGTGACTCAGAGGAGACCGGGGAGCTGTTTTTT	CASSDSEETGELFF
TRBV27	TRBJ2-3	.	.	16	TGTGCCAGCAGCCATAGGATTGTAGCGGACACAGATACGCAGTATTTT	CASSHRIVADTDTQYF
TRBV6-6	TRBJ2-7	TRBD1	.	14	TGTGCCAGCAGTTACCCCGGGACAGCTTACGAGCAGTACTTC	CASSYPGTAYEQYF